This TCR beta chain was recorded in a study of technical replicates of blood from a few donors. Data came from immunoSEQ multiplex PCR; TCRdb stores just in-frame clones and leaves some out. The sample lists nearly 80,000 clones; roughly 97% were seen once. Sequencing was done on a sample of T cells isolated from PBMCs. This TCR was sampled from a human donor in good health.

The CDR3, as DNA: TGTGCCAGCACCTCCTCGGGACTAGCGACTACAGATACGCAGTATTTT. The encoded protein is CASTSSGLATTDTQYF. This chain uses TRBV11-2 with TRBJ2-3; 10 bases fit TRBD2. With V trimmed by 7 bases and J by 3 bases, 10 bases remained unmatched. The CDR3 extends over 16 amino acids. Germline V gene sequence: CDR1 SGHAT, CDR2 FQNNGV.